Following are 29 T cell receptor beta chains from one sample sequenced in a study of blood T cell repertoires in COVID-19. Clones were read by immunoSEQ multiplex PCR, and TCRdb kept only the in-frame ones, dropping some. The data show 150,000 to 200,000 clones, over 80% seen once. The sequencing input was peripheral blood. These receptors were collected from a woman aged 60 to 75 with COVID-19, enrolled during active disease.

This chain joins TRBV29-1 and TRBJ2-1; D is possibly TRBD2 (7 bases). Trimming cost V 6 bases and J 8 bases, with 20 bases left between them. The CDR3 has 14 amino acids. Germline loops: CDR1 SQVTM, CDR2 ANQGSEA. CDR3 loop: CSVVEGGAFDEQFF. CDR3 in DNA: TGCAGCGTCGTGGAAGGGGGGGCCTTCGATGAGCAGTTCTTC.

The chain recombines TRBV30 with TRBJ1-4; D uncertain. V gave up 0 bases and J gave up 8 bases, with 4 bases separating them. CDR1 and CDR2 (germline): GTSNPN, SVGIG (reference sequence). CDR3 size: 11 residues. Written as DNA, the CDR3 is TGTGCCTGGAGTGTCCGGGAAAAACTGTTTTTT. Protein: CAWSVREKLFF. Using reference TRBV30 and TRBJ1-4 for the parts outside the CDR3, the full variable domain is SQTIHQWPATLVQPVGSPLSLECTVEGTSNPNLYWYRQAAGRGLQLLFYSVGIGQISSEVPQNLSASRPQDRQFILSSKKLLLSDSGFYLCAWSVREKLFFGSGTQLSVL.

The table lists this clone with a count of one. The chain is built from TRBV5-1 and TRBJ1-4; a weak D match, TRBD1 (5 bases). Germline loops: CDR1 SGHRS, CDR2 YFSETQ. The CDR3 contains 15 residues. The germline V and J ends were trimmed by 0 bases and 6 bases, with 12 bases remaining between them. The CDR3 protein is CASSLAAGLDEKLFF. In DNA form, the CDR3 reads TGCGCCAGCAGCTTGGCGGCAGGGCTAGATGAAAAACTGTTTTTT.

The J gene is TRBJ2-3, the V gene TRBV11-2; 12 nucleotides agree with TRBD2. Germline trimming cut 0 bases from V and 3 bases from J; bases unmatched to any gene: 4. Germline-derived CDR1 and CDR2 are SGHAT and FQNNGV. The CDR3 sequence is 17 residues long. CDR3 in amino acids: CASSLDGLAGNTDTQYF. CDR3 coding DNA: TGTGCCAGCAGCTTAGATGGACTAGCGGGAAATACAGATACGCAGTATTTT.

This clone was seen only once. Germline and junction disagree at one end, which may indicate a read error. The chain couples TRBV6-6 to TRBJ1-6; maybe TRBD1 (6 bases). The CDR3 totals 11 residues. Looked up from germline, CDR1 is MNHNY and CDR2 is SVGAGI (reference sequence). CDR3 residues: CASSYLGALFF. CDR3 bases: TGTGCCAGCAGTTACCTGGGGGCCCTTTTCTTT.

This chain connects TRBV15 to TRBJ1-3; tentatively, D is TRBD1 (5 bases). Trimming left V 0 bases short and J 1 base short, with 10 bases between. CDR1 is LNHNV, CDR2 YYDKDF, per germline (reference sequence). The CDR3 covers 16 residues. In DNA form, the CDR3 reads TGTGCCACCAGCAGAGATAAAGGGGTTTCTGGAAACACCATATATTTT. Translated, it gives CATSRDKGVSGNTIYF.

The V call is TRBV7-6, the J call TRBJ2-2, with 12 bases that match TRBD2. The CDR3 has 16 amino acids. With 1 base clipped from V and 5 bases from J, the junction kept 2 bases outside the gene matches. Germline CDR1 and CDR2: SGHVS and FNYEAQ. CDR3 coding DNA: TGTGCCAGCAGCTTAGGAGGGACTAGCGGGACCGGGGAGCTGTTTTTT. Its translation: CASSLGGTSGTGELFF.

CDR3 region: CASSVGQHTDTQYF. For the CDR3, the DNA is TGTGCCAGCAGTGTTGGACAGCACACAGATACGCAGTATTTT. V and J are TRBV2 and TRBJ2-3, with TRBD1 as a possible D gene (6 bases). The CDR3 runs 14 residues. V was shortened by 4 bases and J by 2 bases, with 10 bases between the two germline ends. Germline CDR1 SNHLY, CDR2 FYNNEI.

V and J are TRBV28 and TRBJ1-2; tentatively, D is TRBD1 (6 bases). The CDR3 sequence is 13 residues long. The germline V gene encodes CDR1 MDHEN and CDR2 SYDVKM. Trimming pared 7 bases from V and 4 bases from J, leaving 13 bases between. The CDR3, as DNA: TGTGCCAGCACCCGGACAGAGACCTATGGCTACACCTTC. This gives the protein CASTRTETYGYTF.

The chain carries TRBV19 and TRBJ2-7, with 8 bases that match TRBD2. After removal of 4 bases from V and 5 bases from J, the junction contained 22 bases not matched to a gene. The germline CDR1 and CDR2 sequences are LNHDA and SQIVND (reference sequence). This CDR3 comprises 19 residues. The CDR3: CASSRGPSGSRGGIDEQYF. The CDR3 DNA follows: TGTGCCAGTAGTAGGGGCCCCAGCGGGAGCCGTGGAGGGATTGACGAGCAGTACTTC.

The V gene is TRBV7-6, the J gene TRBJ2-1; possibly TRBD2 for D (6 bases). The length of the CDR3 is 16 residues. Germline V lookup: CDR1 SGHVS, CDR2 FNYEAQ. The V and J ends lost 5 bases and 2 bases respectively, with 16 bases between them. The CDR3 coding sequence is TGTGCCAGCAGCCCCATCCCGGGGGTAGCCTACAATGAGCAGTTCTTC. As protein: CASSPIPGVAYNEQFF. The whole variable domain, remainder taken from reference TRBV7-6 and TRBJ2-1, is GAGVSQSPRYKVTKRGQDVALRCDPISGHVSLYWYRQALGQGPEFLTYFNYEAQQDKSGLPNDRFSAERPEGSISTLTIQRTEQRDSAMYRCASSPIPGVAYNEQFFGPGTRLTVL.

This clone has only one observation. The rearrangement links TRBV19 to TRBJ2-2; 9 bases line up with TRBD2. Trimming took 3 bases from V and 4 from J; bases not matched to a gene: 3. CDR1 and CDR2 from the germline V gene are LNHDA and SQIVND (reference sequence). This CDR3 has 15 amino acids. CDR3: CASSILAGFTGELFF. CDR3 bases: TGTGCCAGTAGTATCCTAGCGGGGTTCACCGGGGAGCTGTTTTTT.

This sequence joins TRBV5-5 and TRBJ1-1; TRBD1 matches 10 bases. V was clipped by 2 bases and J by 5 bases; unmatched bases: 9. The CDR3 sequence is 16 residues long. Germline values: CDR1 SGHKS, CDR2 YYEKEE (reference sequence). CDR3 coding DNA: TGTGCCAGCAGCTTAAAGGACAGGGGGTTCTGGACTGAAGCTTTCTTT. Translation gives CASSLKDRGFWTEAFF. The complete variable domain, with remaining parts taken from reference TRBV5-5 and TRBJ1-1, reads DAGVTQSPTHLIKTRGQQVTLRCSPISGHKSVSWYQQVLGQGPQFIFQYYEKEERGRGNFPDRFSARQFPNYSSELNVNALLLGDSALYLCASSLKDRGFWTEAFFGQGTRLTVV.

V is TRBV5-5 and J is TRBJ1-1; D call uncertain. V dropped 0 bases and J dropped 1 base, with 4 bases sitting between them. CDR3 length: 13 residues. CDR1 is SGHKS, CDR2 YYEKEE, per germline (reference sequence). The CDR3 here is CASSLDWNTEAFF. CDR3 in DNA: TGTGCCAGCAGCTTGGACTGGAACACTGAAGCTTTCTTT.

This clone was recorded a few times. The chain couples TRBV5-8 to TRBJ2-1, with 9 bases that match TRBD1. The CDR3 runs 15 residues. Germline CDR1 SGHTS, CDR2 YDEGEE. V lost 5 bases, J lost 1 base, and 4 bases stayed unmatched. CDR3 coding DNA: TGTGCCAGCAGTTTAGGACAGGGGTCCTACAATGAGCAGTTCTTC. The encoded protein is CASSLGQGSYNEQFF.

CDR3 coding DNA: TGTGCCAGCAGCCGACAGGGGAGAGGCAATGAGCAGTTCTTC. Protein product: CASSRQGRGNEQFF. The chain recombines TRBV6-5 with TRBJ2-1; 8 positions match TRBD1. CDR3 length: 14 residues. Germline trimming cut 6 bases from V and 6 bases from J; bases unmatched to any gene: 7. Germline values: CDR1 MNHEY, CDR2 SVGAGI.

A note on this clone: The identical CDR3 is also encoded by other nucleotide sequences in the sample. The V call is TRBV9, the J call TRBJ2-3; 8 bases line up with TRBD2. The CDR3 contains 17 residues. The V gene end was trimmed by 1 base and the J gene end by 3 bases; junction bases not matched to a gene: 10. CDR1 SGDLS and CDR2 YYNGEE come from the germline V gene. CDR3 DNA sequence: TGTGCCAGCAGCGTAACAACTAGCGGAGCCCCGACAGATACGCAGTATTTT. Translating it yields CASSVTTSGAPTDTQYF.

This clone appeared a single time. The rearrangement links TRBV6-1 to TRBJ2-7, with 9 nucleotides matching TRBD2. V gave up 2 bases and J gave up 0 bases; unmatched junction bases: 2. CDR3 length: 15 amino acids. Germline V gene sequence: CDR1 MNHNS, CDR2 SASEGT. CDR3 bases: TGTGCCAGCAGTGAACTAGCGGGGATCTCCTACGAGCAGTACTTC. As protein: CASSELAGISYEQYF.

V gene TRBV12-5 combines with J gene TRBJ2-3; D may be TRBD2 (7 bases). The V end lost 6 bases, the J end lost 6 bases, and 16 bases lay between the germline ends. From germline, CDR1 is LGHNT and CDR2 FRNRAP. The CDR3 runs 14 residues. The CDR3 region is CASGRGGLRDTQYF. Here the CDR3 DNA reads TGTGCTAGTGGAAGGGGGGGATTGCGTGATACGCAGTATTTT.

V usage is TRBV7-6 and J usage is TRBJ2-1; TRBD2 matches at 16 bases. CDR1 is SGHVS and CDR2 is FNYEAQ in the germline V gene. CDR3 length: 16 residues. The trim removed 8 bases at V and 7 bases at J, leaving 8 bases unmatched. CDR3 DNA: TGTGCCAGCTCCTTGGGACTAGCGGGGGGGCTTAATGAGCAGTTCTTC. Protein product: CASSLGLAGGLNEQFF.

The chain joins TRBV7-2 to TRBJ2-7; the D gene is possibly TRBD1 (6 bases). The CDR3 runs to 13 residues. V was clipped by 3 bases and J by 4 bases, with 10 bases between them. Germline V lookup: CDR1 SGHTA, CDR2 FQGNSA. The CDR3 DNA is TGTGCCAGCAGCTTCCGGGACAAGTACGAGCAGTACGTC. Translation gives CASSFRDKYEQYV.

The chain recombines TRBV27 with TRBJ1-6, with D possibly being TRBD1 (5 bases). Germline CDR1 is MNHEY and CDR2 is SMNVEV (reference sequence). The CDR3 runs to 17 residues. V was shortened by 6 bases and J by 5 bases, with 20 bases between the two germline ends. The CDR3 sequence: CASSYSGRGVHNSPLHF. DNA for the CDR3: TGTGCCAGCAGCTACTCCGGACGGGGGGTCCATAATTCACCCCTCCACTTT.

CDR3 residues: CAGRAGGWNTEAFF. In DNA form, the CDR3 reads TGTGCCGGCCGGGCAGGGGGCTGGAACACTGAAGCTTTCTTT. The chain carries TRBV6-5 and TRBJ1-1; 8 bases map to TRBD1. CDR3 size: 14 residues. CDR1 is MNHEY, CDR2 SVGAGI, per germline. V was clipped by 11 bases and J by 1 base; unmatched bases: 9.

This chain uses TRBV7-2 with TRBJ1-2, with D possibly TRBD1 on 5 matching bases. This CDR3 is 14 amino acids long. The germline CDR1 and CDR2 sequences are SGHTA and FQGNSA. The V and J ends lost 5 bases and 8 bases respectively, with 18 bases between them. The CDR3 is CASSPAGGIQGYTF. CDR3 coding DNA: TGTGCCAGCAGCCCCGCGGGGGGAATCCAGGGCTACACCTTC.

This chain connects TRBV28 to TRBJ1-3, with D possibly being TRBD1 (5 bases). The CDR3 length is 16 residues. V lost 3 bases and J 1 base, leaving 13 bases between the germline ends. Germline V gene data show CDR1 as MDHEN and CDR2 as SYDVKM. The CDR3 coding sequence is TGTGCCAGCAGTTTCGGGGGGATCGCTTCTGGAAACACCATATATTTT. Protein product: CASSFGGIASGNTIYF.

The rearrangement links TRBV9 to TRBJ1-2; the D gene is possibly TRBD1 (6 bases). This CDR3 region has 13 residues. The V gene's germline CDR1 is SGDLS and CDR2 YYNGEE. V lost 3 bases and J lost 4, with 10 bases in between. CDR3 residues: CASSAAGAYGYTF. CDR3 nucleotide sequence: TGTGCCAGCAGCGCGGCGGGGGCCTATGGCTACACCTTC.

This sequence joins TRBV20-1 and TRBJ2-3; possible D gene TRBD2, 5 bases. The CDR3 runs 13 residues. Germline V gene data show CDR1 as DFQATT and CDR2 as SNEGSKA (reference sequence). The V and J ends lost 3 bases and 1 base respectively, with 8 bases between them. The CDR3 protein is CSASPGGTDTQYF. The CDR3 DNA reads TGCAGTGCTAGTCCCGGGGGCACAGATACGCAGTATTTT.

The CDR3 region has the DNA TGTGCCAGCTCACCGATTCGACAGGGTTACTCTGGAAACACCATATATTTT. Its translation: CASSPIRQGYSGNTIYF. V gene TRBV18 combines with J gene TRBJ1-3; 7 bases match TRBD1. CDR1 KGHSH and CDR2 LQKENI come from the germline V gene. Trimming cost V 3 bases and J 0 bases; bases outside gene matches: 8. The CDR3 length is 17 residues.

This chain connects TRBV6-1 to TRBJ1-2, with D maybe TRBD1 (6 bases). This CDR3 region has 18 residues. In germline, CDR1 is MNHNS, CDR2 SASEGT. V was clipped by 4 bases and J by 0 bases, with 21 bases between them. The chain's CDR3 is CASSGERTGTLANYGYTF. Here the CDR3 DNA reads TGTGCCAGCAGTGGGGAGAGAACCGGGACACTTGCTAACTATGGCTACACCTTC.